The T cell receptor (beta chain) described here comes from a study of beta chain features in type 1 diabetes. Across the whole study: No age, gender or cell yield differences were seen between patients and healthy donors.

To note about this clone: What it binds is not known.

The investigators reverse transcribed all of the isolated RNA, so they sequenced expressed TCRB transcripts. Clones were read by immunoSEQ multiplex PCR, and TCRdb kept only the in-frame ones, dropping some. Among approximately 150,000 clones listed, roughly 10% were seen once. V was cut by 7 bases and J by 10 bases, with 14 bases left in between. In germline, CDR1 is MDHEN, CDR2 SYDVKM. The CDR3 extends over 13 amino acids. The study's findings and limits: The study found fewer insertions and more deletions at VDJ junctions in type 1 diabetes patients. In every one of the four CD4+ subsets, TCRB CDR3s were moderately but significantly shorter in Type 1 diabetes patients. Compared with healthy donors, patients appeared to share more similar naive, central memory and regulatory TCRB repertoires.

Sequencing was done on a sample of central memory CD4+ T cells from blood. This clonotype was obtained from a man aged 30-40 years with type 1 diabetes. The V and J genes are TRBV28 and TRBJ1-6, with a tentative D call TRBD1 (5 bases). CDR3 amino acids: CASTPGGWSPLHF. In nucleotides, the CDR3 is TGTGCCAGCACCCCGGGGGGATGGTCACCCCTCCACTTT.